The rows below give T cell receptor beta chains drawn from one sample of a study of T cell repertoires in cytomegalovirus infection. These receptors are not linked to any known antigen. TCRdb passed the reads through MiXCR, listing each CDR3 protein once. In the table there are over 25,000 distinct CDR3 sequences, around 19% of which are singletons. Sample: CD8+ T cells from cultured PBMCs, taken from culture after CMV antigen stimulation. These receptors all come from a human donor in good health (CMV status not recorded). Some clones in this sample may be carry-over from other donors' samples. The CDR3 runs from the conserved cysteine through the conserved F or W. The D gene is left open where the match is weak. Clone size is shown for a subset of rows, as once, few, many or a class of expanded clone.

cdr3_aa cdr3_nt j_call clone_size v_call d_call
CASSPSANTGELFF TGTGCCAGTAGTCCTAGCGCTAACACCGGGGAGCTGTTTTTT TRBJ2-2 few TRBV19 .
CASSLGRGGFYEQYF TGTGCCAGCAGCTTAGGGCGGGGGGGCTTCTACGAGCAGTACTTC TRBJ2-7 few TRBV7-2 TRBD2
CASSPPDRGRYEQYF TGTGCCAGCAGCCCCCCCGACAGGGGGCGGTACGAGCAGTACTTC TRBJ2-7 few TRBV7-9 TRBD1
CASSPRTDGNSPLHF TGTGCCAGCAGCCCCAGGACAGACGGGAATTCACCCCTCCACTTT TRBJ1-6 . TRBV7-6 .
CASSTYSGRDSYEQYF TGTGCCAGCAGCACCTATAGCGGGAGGGACTCCTACGAGCAGTACTTC TRBJ2-7 many TRBV5-6 TRBD2
CASSPGRQTNTEAFF TGCGCCAGCAGCCCCGGTCGTCAGACTAACACTGAAGCTTTCTTT TRBJ1-1 . TRBV10-2 .
CASSSERDEQFF TGCGCCAGCAGCTCCGAGAGGGATGAGCAGTTCTTC TRBJ2-1 few TRBV5-1 .
CASGFHLTDPESTGELFF TGTGCTAGTGGTTTCCACCTGACAGACCCTGAGAGCACCGGGGAGCTGTTTTTT TRBJ2-2 . TRBV12-5 .
CASSLDRGFDTQYF TGTGCCAGCAGTTTAGACAGGGGGTTTGATACGCAGTATTTT TRBJ2-3 . TRBV28 TRBD1
CASGVQGPPYEQYF TGTGCCAGCGGAGTACAGGGGCCCCCCTACGAGCAGTACTTC TRBJ2-7 few TRBV27 TRBD1
CASSIPGLTTDTQYF TGTGCCAGCAGCATACCGGGACTAACCACAGATACGCAGTATTTT TRBJ2-3 many TRBV7-8 TRBD2
CASSQESVLYEQYF TGCGCCAGCAGCCAAGAATCTGTGCTCTACGAGCAGTACTTC TRBJ2-7 . TRBV4-3 .
CSASNVPTDTQYF TGCAGTGCTTCGAACGTCCCCACAGATACGCAGTATTTT TRBJ2-3 . TRBV20-1 .
CASSLNKRERNEQFF TGTGCCAGCAGCTTAAATAAGCGGGAGCGCAATGAGCAGTTCTTC TRBJ2-1 many TRBV7-2 TRBD2
CASSSDLTEQFF TGTGCCAGCAGCTCCGACTTAACTGAGCAGTTCTTC TRBJ2-1 . TRBV11-2 .
CATSSRDKGYGYTF TGTGCCACCAGCAGTCGGGATAAGGGATATGGCTACACCTTC TRBJ1-2 many TRBV15 .
CASSRLAGGPRNEQFF TGTGCCAGCAGCCGACTAGCGGGGGGGCCTCGGAATGAGCAGTTCTTC TRBJ2-1 few TRBV7-9 TRBD2
CATSNRKSNQPQHF TGTGCCACCAGCAATAGGAAGTCGAATCAGCCCCAGCATTTT TRBJ1-5 few TRBV15 .
CASSPQTSAWETQYF TGTGCCAGCAGTCCCCAGACTAGCGCTTGGGAGACCCAGTACTTC TRBJ2-5 . TRBV7-2 TRBD2
CASSYLGGQNTEAFF TGTGCCAGCAGTTACTTGGGGGGTCAGAACACTGAAGCTTTCTTT TRBJ1-1 . TRBV6-5 .
CASSPAGTSGGAWSYNEQFF TGTGCCAGCTCACCGGCCGGGACTAGCGGGGGGGCCTGGTCCTACAATGAGCAGTTCTTC TRBJ2-1 few TRBV18 TRBD2
CASSYSIGEDTQYF TGTGCCAGCAGTTACTCGATTGGGGAAGATACGCAGTATTTT TRBJ2-3 . TRBV6-2/TRBV6-3 .
CASRGGLGAEAFF TGTGCCAGCAGAGGAGGACTAGGGGCCGAAGCTTTCTTT TRBJ1-1 few TRBV12-3/TRBV12-4 .
CASSPRGAGSNDADTQYF TGTGCCAGCAGCCCTAGAGGGGCTGGGTCTAACGACGCAGATACGCAGTATTTT TRBJ2-3 . TRBV7-3 .
CASSDSSGSYNEQFF TGTGCCAGCAGTGACTCGAGCGGCTCCTACAATGAGCAGTTCTTC TRBJ2-1 . TRBV6-4 .
CASSQGRTDTQYF TGCGCCAGCAGCCAAGGGCGCACAGATACGCAGTATTTT TRBJ2-3 once TRBV4-1 .
CASSLEARSSYEQYF TGTGCCAGCAGCTTAGAAGCTAGGAGCTCCTACGAGCAGTACTTC TRBJ2-7 . TRBV7-8 .
CASSTEYDSSNQPQHF TGTGCCAGTAGTACAGAATACGACAGTAGCAATCAGCCCCAGCATTTT TRBJ1-5 medium-sized TRBV19 .
CAWRTSGYYNEQFF TGTGCCTGGAGAACTAGCGGGTACTACAATGAGCAGTTCTTC TRBJ2-1 few TRBV30 TRBD2
CASSYTGQNYEQYF TGTGCCAGCAGCTATACGGGACAGAACTACGAGCAGTACTTC TRBJ2-7 few TRBV12-3/TRBV12-4 TRBD1
CASGGGGEGGTEAFF TGTGCCAGCGGCGGGGGGGGCGAGGGTGGCACTGAAGCTTTCTTT TRBJ1-1 . TRBV9 .
CASRPGLASYNEQFF TGTGCCAGCAGGCCGGGACTAGCGTCTTACAATGAGCAGTTCTTC TRBJ2-1 . TRBV7-8 TRBD2
CASSGVVGTDTQYF TGTGCCAGCAGCGGGGTCGTAGGCACAGATACGCAGTATTTT TRBJ2-3 few TRBV7-2 .
CASSPWPGGTGELFF TGTGCCAGCAGCCCCTGGCCCGGAGGGACCGGGGAGCTGTTTTTT TRBJ2-2 few TRBV7-2 .
CASSSNGLNSYEQYF TGTGCCAGCAGTTCCAACGGACTTAACTCCTACGAGCAGTACTTC TRBJ2-7 . TRBV6-5 .
CASSQGGGRYNEQFF TGTGCCAGCAGCCAGGGAGGGGGCAGGTACAATGAGCAGTTCTTC TRBJ2-1 . TRBV7-2 .
CASSQEPEQPQHF TGCGCCAGCAGTCAAGAACCCGAACAGCCCCAGCATTTT TRBJ1-5 few TRBV4-3 .
CSAEGLYGYTF TGCAGTGCAGAAGGGCTCTATGGCTACACCTTC TRBJ1-2 few TRBV20-1 .
CASSELAGGPDTQYF TGTGCCAGCAGTGAACTAGCGGGGGGGCCAGATACGCAGTATTTT TRBJ2-3 . TRBV6-1 TRBD2
CSVFNTNTEAFF TGCAGTGTTTTTAACACGAACACTGAAGCTTTCTTT TRBJ1-1 . TRBV20-1 .